This T cell receptor beta chain was recorded in a study of cytomegalovirus exposure and HLA in healthy donors. This CDR3 is 15 amino acids long. V shed 1 base, J shed 1 base, and the junction held 3 bases outside the gene matches. Germline V gene data show CDR1 as GTSNPN and CDR2 as SVGIG (reference sequence). General study findings and limits: Analysis performed later showed TCR beta chains linked to HLA being more clonally expanded than equally common others.

This clone was seen once. Its antigen is still unknown. This sample also contains other DNA sequences that code for the same CDR3. It was with 60 Vbeta and 13 Jbeta primers that the PCR ran. Clones were read by immunoSEQ multiplex PCR, and TCRdb kept only the in-frame ones, dropping some. The sample records under 130,000 clones, about 69% being singletons. The TCR sequence derives from a man aged 40-50 years in good health and CMV-seronegative. The gene calls are TRBV30 and TRBJ1-5; TRBD1 agrees at 8 bases. The sequencing sample was made of PBMCs. The CDR3 spells CAWSAQGASNQPQHF. DNA of the CDR3: TGTGCCTGGAGTGCTCAGGGGGCCAGCAATCAGCCCCAGCATTTT.